One sample yielded the 4 T cell receptor beta chains listed below, sequenced in a study of T cell repertoires in aging, cancer and after chemotherapy. The template was genomic DNA from peripheral blood, not RNA. TRB rearrangements spanning V, D and J were amplified using mixed TRB-A/B primers. One entry per CDR3 protein, called by TCRdb with MiXCR from the multiplex PCR reads. This table has a few thousand distinct CDR3 sequences, roughly 75% appearing once. Sequenced: blood. Every receptor here comes from a human donor with a solid tumor.

The rearrangement joins TRBV29-1 to TRBJ2-7, with TRBD1 as a possible D gene (6 bases). Trimming removed 6 bases from V and 7 bases from J, with 22 bases in between. The CDR3 is 14 amino acids. The germline gives CDR1 SQVTM, CDR2 ANQGSEA. CDR3 residues: CSVKTGHTRGEQYF. For the CDR3, the DNA is TGCAGCGTCAAGACAGGTCATACAAGGGGGGAGCAGTACTTC.

The gene calls are TRBV7-6 and TRBJ1-3, with D hard to call. Germline-derived CDR1 and CDR2 are SGHVS and FNYEAQ. The CDR3 consists of 15 residues. The germline V and J ends were trimmed by 5 bases and 0 bases, with 11 bases remaining between them. CDR3 coding DNA: TGTGCCAGCAGCCGCTCGTTGGGCTCTGGAAACACCATATATTTT. The encoded protein is CASSRSLGSGNTIYF.

V is TRBV19 and J is TRBJ1-2; possible D gene TRBD1, 6 bases. V lost 3 bases and J 9 bases, leaving 17 bases between the germline ends. The CDR3 length is 14 residues. Germline V gene sequence: CDR1 LNHDA, CDR2 SQIVND (reference sequence). CDR3 sequence: CASSIQGQGYRYTF. CDR3 coding DNA: TGTGCCAGTAGTATCCAGGGGCAGGGGTATCGCTACACCTTC. Full variable domain (missing parts from reference TRBV19 and TRBJ1-2): DGGITQSPKYLFRKEGQNVTLSCEQNLNHDAMYWYRQDPGQGLRLIYYSQIVNDFQKGDIAEGYSVSREKKESFPLTVTSAQKNPTAFYLCASSIQGQGYRYTFGSGTRLTVV.

The chain has TRBV6-5 and TRBJ1-2; D is possibly TRBD1 (5 bases). The CDR3 sequence is 12 residues long. V was shortened by 6 bases and J by 3 bases, with 8 bases between the two germline ends. Germline CDR1 is MNHEY and CDR2 is SVGAGI. The CDR3 DNA reads as TGTGCCAGCAGCCCGGGACACTATGGCTACACCTTC. Amino acids: CASSPGHYGYTF.